A selection of T cell receptor beta chains follows, all from one sample in a study of radiation and T cells in renal cell carcinoma. Assay: immunoSEQ multiplex PCR; the TCRdb copy retains only in-frame clones and omits some. The table records around 74,000 clones, less than 85% of them present only once. The sample consisted of blood, taken from a patient whose treatment included radiotherapy and nephrectomy. The receptors were gathered from a woman aged 60-75 years with renal cell carcinoma. The CDR3 runs from the conserved cysteine through the conserved F or W. The D gene is left open where the match is weak. Some rows mark clone size as missing; the rest say once, few, many or name a class of expanded clone.

J	size	D	V	DNA	CDR3
TRBJ2-5	once	TRBD1	TRBV5-4	TGTGCCAGTTGCGACAGGGTAGGAGAGACCCAGTACTTC	CASCDRVGETQYF
TRBJ2-3	.	.	TRBV6-1	TGTGCCAGCAGTCTTAAGGGCCTACTCGCAGATACGCAGTATTTT	CASSLKGLLADTQYF
TRBJ2-2	.	TRBD1	TRBV7-9	TGTGCCAGCAGCAGAGGACAGGGAGGTGGCACCGGGGAGCTGTTTTTT	CASSRGQGGGTGELFF
TRBJ2-3	.	.	TRBV5-1	TGCGCCAGCAGCTCAATAAACAGGGTCACAGATACGCAGTATTTT	CASSSINRVTDTQYF
TRBJ2-6	.	.	TRBV29-1	TGCAGCGCCCGTTCTGGGGCCAACGTCCTGACTTTC	CSARSGANVLTF
TRBJ1-1	.	.	TRBV5-1	TGCGCCAGCAGCTTGGGGACGGTGAACACTGAAGCTTTCTTT	CASSLGTVNTEAFF
TRBJ1-3	.	TRBD1	TRBV9	TGTGCCAGCAGCGTAGTGGGACAGGGCTCTGGAAACACCATATATTTT	CASSVVGQGSGNTIYF
TRBJ2-7	.	TRBD1	TRBV5-1	TGCGCCAGCAGCGACTGGACAGGGCTGGCCTACGAGCAGTACTTC	CASSDWTGLAYEQYF
TRBJ1-1	.	TRBD1	TRBV27	TGTGCCAGCAGTTCTGGGGACAGGGGGCTAGACACTGAAGCTTTCTTT	CASSSGDRGLDTEAFF
TRBJ1-2	few	.	TRBV5-1	TGCGCCAGCAGCTTGGGGTCCTATGGCTACACCTTC	CASSLGSYGYTF
TRBJ1-6	once	.	TRBV2	TGTGCCAGTCGGAATGATTCACCCCTCCACTTT	CASRNDSPLHF
TRBJ1-5	.	TRBD1	TRBV28	TGTGCCAGCAGTTTAGCCCTTGGACAGGGGAATCAGCCCCAGCATTTT	CASSLALGQGNQPQHF
TRBJ2-1	.	TRBD2	TRBV27	TGTGCCAGCAGTCTGCATCTAGCGGCCAATGAGCAGTTCTTC	CASSLHLAANEQFF
TRBJ2-2	once	TRBD1	TRBV5-1	TGCGCCAGCAGCAGTGCTGTACAGGGGCCCGGGGAGCTGTTTTTT	CASSSAVQGPGELFF
TRBJ2-3	.	TRBD2	TRBV7-6	TGTGCCAGCAGCTTAGGGGGCCTAGCGGGGACAGATACGCAGTATTTT	CASSLGGLAGTDTQYF
TRBJ1-4	.	.	TRBV27	TGTGCCAGCAGTTTAAGAGGACAGAAGAGGGAAAAACTGTTTTTT	CASSLRGQKREKLFF
TRBJ1-1	.	.	TRBV6-1	TGTGCCAGCAGTGTTTCGGAAACTGAAGCTTTCTTT	CASSVSETEAFF
TRBJ1-1	medium-sized	TRBD1	TRBV6-1	TGTGCCAGCAGGGAGCTACAGGGGATAAACACTGAAGCTTTCTTT	CASRELQGINTEAFF
TRBJ1-2	.	.	TRBV10-3	TGTGCCATCAGTGAGTCCATGGGACAAGTCTTTGGATTGCCCTATGGCTACACCTTC	CAISESMGQVFGLPYGYTF
TRBJ2-2	.	TRBD2	TRBV6-1	TGTGCCAGCAGTGAAATTCCCCTGGCTAGCGGGCCCGGGGAGCTGTTTTTT	CASSEIPLASGPGELFF
TRBJ2-2	once	.	TRBV9	TGTGCCAGCAGCGTAGTGGGGGGTACCGGGGAGCTGTTTTTT	CASSVVGGTGELFF
TRBJ1-5	.	TRBD1	TRBV7-6	TGTGCCAGCAGCTTAGGATCATTGACAGGGGGTATCAATCAGCCCCAGCATTTT	CASSLGSLTGGINQPQHF
TRBJ2-6	.	TRBD2	TRBV27	TGTGCCACACATTCGGGGGGGCCGCTCGTTGGAGCCAACGTCCTGACTTTC	CATHSGGPLVGANVLTF
TRBJ2-7	.	TRBD1	TRBV9	TGTGCCAGCAGCGTAGGGACAGGGCAAGAGTACGAGCAGTACTTC	CASSVGTGQEYEQYF
TRBJ1-2	.	.	TRBV4-2	TGTGCCAGCAGCCAAGATCCGACGGAGACTAACTATGGCTACACCTTC	CASSQDPTETNYGYTF
TRBJ1-1	.	.	TRBV11-2	TGTGCCAGCAGCTTAGGAAGTGGGGCGTTGGTCACTGAAGCTTTCTTT	CASSLGSGALVTEAFF
TRBJ2-2	.	.	TRBV5-6	TGTGCCAGCAGCGCCGGGCCCCCCCGTGGCGGGGAGCTGTTTTTT	CASSAGPPRGGELFF
TRBJ2-1	few	TRBD2	TRBV9	TGTGCCAGCAGCGTAGCTGGGACTAGCGGGAGACATAATGAGCAGTTCTTC	CASSVAGTSGRHNEQFF
TRBJ1-1	once	.	TRBV2	TGTGCCAGCAGTGATCGGGTCCCGCCCAGGAACACTGAAGCTTTCTTT	CASSDRVPPRNTEAFF
TRBJ2-7	.	TRBD1	TRBV7-9	TGTGCCAGCAGCCGGCTAGGACAGGGGGTTTCCTACGAGCAGTACTTC	CASSRLGQGVSYEQYF
TRBJ1-1	.	TRBD1	TRBV15	TGTGCCACCAGCAGAGATAACAGGGGCGGGAACACTGAAGCTTTCTTT	CATSRDNRGGNTEAFF
TRBJ1-4	.	TRBD1	TRBV19	TGTGCCACCCGGGACAGGGGGCATGAAAAACTGTTTTTT	CATRDRGHEKLFF
TRBJ1-1	.	.	TRBV15	TGTGCCACCAGCAGAGCGAGGGCAGGGTGGGTGTCTGAAGCTTTCTTT	CATSRARAGWVSEAFF
TRBJ1-5	.	TRBD1	TRBV2	TGTGCCAGCAGCCTGACAGGGCCCAATCAGCCCCAGCATTTT	CASSLTGPNQPQHF
TRBJ1-4	.	TRBD1	TRBV2	TGTGCCAGCAGTCCCGACAGGGCACATGAAAAACTGTTTTTT	CASSPDRAHEKLFF
TRBJ1-3	.	TRBD1	TRBV5-1	TGCGCCAGCAGCTCAGGGGGCGGAAACACCATATATTTT	CASSSGGGNTIYF
TRBJ2-5	.	.	TRBV7-9	TGTGCCAGCAGTTCGGGACTGCGTAGAGGTTACCAAGAGACCCAGTACTTC	CASSSGLRRGYQETQYF
TRBJ2-3	.	TRBD2	TRBV27	TGTGCCAGCAGCCTCAACTTCCTAGCGGGGCGAGATACGCAGTATTTT	CASSLNFLAGRDTQYF
TRBJ2-3	.	TRBD2	TRBV5-1	TGCGCCAGCAGCACGGGGGGGACAGATACGCAGTATTTT	CASSTGGTDTQYF
TRBJ1-1	many	.	TRBV5-1	TGCGCCAGCATCCTCGACGGGGAAGCTTTCTTT	CASILDGEAFF
TRBJ1-1	.	.	TRBV4-1	TGCGCCAGCAGCCCGGGGCAGGGATTAGTTGAAGCTTTCTTT	CASSPGQGLVEAFF
TRBJ2-5	.	TRBD1	TRBV28	TGTGCCAGCAGTTCTCGGGACAGGGGGCCGGAAGAGACCCAGTACTTC	CASSSRDRGPEETQYF
TRBJ1-4	.	.	TRBV18	TGTGCCAGCTCCCCCGACAGGAAATCTAATGAAAAACTGTTTTTT	CASSPDRKSNEKLFF
TRBJ2-5	.	TRBD1	TRBV9	TGTGCCAGCAGCGACGGCAGGGGGTTAGGAGAGACCCAGTACTTC	CASSDGRGLGETQYF
TRBJ1-2	.	TRBD1	TRBV11-2	TGTGCCAGCAGCTTAGGCCCGGGACAGGGAGTGAATGGCTACACCTTC	CASSLGPGQGVNGYTF
TRBJ2-3	.	.	TRBV9	TGTGCCAGCAGCACCCGGACCGCCACAGATACGCAGTATTTT	CASSTRTATDTQYF
TRBJ2-7	.	TRBD2	TRBV27	TGTGCCAGCAGTTTTCGGCGGGGGGGCTCCTACGAGCAGTACTTC	CASSFRRGGSYEQYF
TRBJ1-4	.	.	TRBV7-9	TGTGCCAGCAGCGTATCCCAGGGGCCCAGTGAAAAACTGTTTTTT	CASSVSQGPSEKLFF
TRBJ1-1	few	TRBD1	TRBV6-6	TGTGCCAGCAGCGGACAGGGTCGGATTGAAGCTTTCTTT	CASSGQGRIEAFF
TRBJ1-3	.	.	TRBV4-3	TGCGCCAGCAGCCCGGACGGGAACTCTGGAAACACCATATATTTT	CASSPDGNSGNTIYF
TRBJ2-3	.	TRBD2	TRBV5-4	TGTGCCAGCAGGCTTCTAGCGGGAGAGCCCACAGATACGCAGTATTTT	CASRLLAGEPTDTQYF
TRBJ1-1	.	.	TRBV28	TGTGCCAGCAGTTCGCAGGTGTCGAACACTGAAGCTTTCTTT	CASSSQVSNTEAFF
TRBJ2-1	once	TRBD1	TRBV28	TGTGCCAGCAGGGACAGGGGAGGCAATGAGCAGTTCTTC	CASRDRGGNEQFF
TRBJ1-1	few	.	TRBV28	TGTGCCAGCAGTTACCTAGGGGGTCGACGGCGAACTGAAGCTTTCTTT	CASSYLGGRRRTEAFF
TRBJ2-7	.	TRBD2	TRBV11-2	TGTGCCAGCAGCTTAGTGACTAGCGGGGGATACGAGCAGTACTTC	CASSLVTSGGYEQYF
TRBJ2-7	.	TRBD1	TRBV30	TGTGCCTATACCAGGGGGCCTGTCGAGCAGTACTTC	CAYTRGPVEQYF
TRBJ2-7	.	.	TRBV5-1	TGCGCCAGCAGAGTAGGGGCAAGCTCCTACGAGCAGTACTTC	CASRVGASSYEQYF
TRBJ1-1	.	.	TRBV28	TGTGCCAGCAGTTTTAGTCCCACTGAAGCTTTCTTT	CASSFSPTEAFF
TRBJ2-5	few	TRBD1	TRBV15	TGTGCCACCAGCCCGCGACGCTCAGGGGGCGAGGAGACCCAGTACTTC	CATSPRRSGGEETQYF
TRBJ2-5	.	.	TRBV5-1	TGCGCCAGCAGCTTGGATGGGGTCCGCCAGGGTAGTTTCCAAGAGACCCAGTACTTC	CASSLDGVRQGSFQETQYF